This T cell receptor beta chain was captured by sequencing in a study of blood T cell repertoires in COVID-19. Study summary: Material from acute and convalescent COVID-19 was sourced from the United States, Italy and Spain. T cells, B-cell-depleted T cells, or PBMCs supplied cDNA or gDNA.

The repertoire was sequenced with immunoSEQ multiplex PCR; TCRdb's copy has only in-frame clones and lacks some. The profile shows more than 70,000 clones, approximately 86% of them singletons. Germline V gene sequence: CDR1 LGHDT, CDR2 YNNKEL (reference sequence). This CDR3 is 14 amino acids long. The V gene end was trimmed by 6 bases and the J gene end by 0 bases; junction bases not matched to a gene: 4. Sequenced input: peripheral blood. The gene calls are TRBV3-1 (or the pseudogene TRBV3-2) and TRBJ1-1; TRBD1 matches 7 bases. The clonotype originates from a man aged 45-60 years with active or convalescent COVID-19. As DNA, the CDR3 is TGTGCCAGCAGGAAGACAGGGATGAACACTGAAGCTTTCTTT. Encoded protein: CASRKTGMNTEAFF.